The 31 T cell receptor beta chains below were found in one sample sequenced in a study of cytomegalovirus exposure and HLA in healthy donors. The PCR contained 60 Vbeta and 13 Jbeta primers. Sequencing used immunoSEQ multiplex PCR; TCRdb keeps in-frame clones, though not all of them. Of some 150,000 clones in the sample, around 75% were seen once. The sample comprised PBMCs. The source is a man aged 40-55 years in good health and CMV-seronegative.

This clone occurred a few times. This chain links TRBV7-9 with TRBJ1-1; 7 bases match TRBD1. The germline CDR1 and CDR2 sequences are SEHNR and FQNEAQ (reference sequence). CDR3 length: 14 residues. Trimming at V came to 5 bases and at J to 1 base, leaving 4 bases not matched to a gene. The CDR3 region is CASSPGQKNTEAFF. The CDR3 DNA sequence: TGTGCCAGCAGCCCGGGACAGAAGAACACTGAAGCTTTCTTT.

The V and J genes are TRBV27 and TRBJ1-6; no definite D call. The CDR3 runs 16 residues. CDR1 and CDR2 from the germline V gene are MNHEY and SMNVEV (reference sequence). The germline V and J ends were trimmed by 0 bases and 0 bases, with 6 bases remaining between them. The CDR3 loop reads CASSLSAGSYNSPLHF. The CDR3 DNA reads TGTGCCAGCAGTTTATCGGCGGGCTCCTATAATTCACCCCTCCACTTT.

The CDR3 DNA is TGTGCCAGCAGCTTGGCTGCGCAATTCGAGCAGTACTTC. It yields the protein CASSLAAQFEQYF. The chain combines TRBV5-4 with TRBJ2-7; D unresolved. Germline CDR1 SGHNT, CDR2 YYREEE (reference sequence). V was clipped by 0 bases and J by 6 bases, with 10 bases between them. The CDR3 totals 13 residues.

CDR3 DNA: TGTGCCAGCATAGGACAGGGCGTTAACACCGGGGAGCTGTTTTTT. As protein: CASIGQGVNTGELFF. This chain links TRBV25-1 with TRBJ2-2; 8 bases map to TRBD1. CDR3 length: 15 residues. V lost 7 bases to trimming and J lost 2 bases; unmatched junction nucleotides: 6. Germline V lookup: CDR1 MGHDK, CDR2 SYGVNS.

This CDR3 reads CASSIQGASNTEAFF. CDR3 DNA: TGTGCCAGTAGTATACAGGGGGCTTCGAACACTGAAGCTTTCTTT. The chain has TRBV19 and TRBJ1-1; the match to TRBD1 covers 8 bases. The J segment lost 1 base and the V segment lost 2 bases, leaving 3 bases of the junction unmatched. Germline CDR1 is LNHDA and CDR2 is SQIVND (reference sequence). The CDR3 runs 15 residues.

Here the CDR3 reads CASSLSEGRTEAFF. In DNA form, the CDR3 reads TGTGCCAGCAGTTTGAGTGAAGGGAGGACTGAAGCTTTCTTT. The chain carries TRBV28 and TRBJ1-1, with no clear D. The CDR3 consists of 14 residues. V shed 3 bases and J shed 5 bases, with 13 bases lying between them. From germline, CDR1 is MDHEN and CDR2 SYDVKM.

The V call is TRBV5-4, the J call TRBJ1-1, with D unresolved. Trimming shortened V by 0 bases and J by 4 bases, and 7 bases separated the two germline ends. Germline loops: CDR1 SGHNT, CDR2 YYREEE (reference sequence). This CDR3 spans 13 amino acids. The CDR3 region is CASSLDGVTEAFF. The CDR3 nucleotides are TGTGCCAGCAGCTTGGACGGAGTCACTGAAGCTTTCTTT.

This clone was seen only once. The rearrangement links TRBV18 to TRBJ1-1, with D perhaps TRBD1 (5 bases). There are 15 residues in the CDR3. The V gene's germline CDR1 is KGHSH and CDR2 LQKENI. V lost 6 bases and J lost 1, with 15 bases in between. The DNA for the CDR3 is TGTGCCAGCTCTTTCTTCGGGGACTCGAACACTGAAGCTTTCTTT. Protein product: CASSFFGDSNTEAFF.

The CDR3 DNA reads as TGTGCCAGCAGCTTAGGACTAGCCACCGGGGAGCTGTTTTTT. Protein: CASSLGLATGELFF. The V and J genes are TRBV13 and TRBJ2-2; TRBD2 is a possible D gene (6 bases). Germline CDR1 and CDR2: PRHDT and FYEKMQ (reference sequence). Trimming left V 0 bases short and J 4 bases short, with 6 bases between. The CDR3 covers 14 residues.

The chain couples TRBV5-6 to TRBJ1-5; no definite D call. The germline V gene has CDR1 SGHDT and CDR2 YYEEEE. CDR3 length: 15 amino acids. Trimming stripped 0 bases from V and 0 bases from J, with 7 bases between. This CDR3 reads CASSLGPDSNQPQHF. DNA for the CDR3: TGTGCCAGCAGCTTGGGTCCAGATAGCAATCAGCCCCAGCATTTT.

This clone has a single count. This sequence joins TRBV29-1 and TRBJ2-1; 10 bases fit TRBD2. Trimming cost V 2 bases and J 2 bases; bases outside gene matches: 9. This CDR3 spans 17 amino acids. In germline, CDR1 is SQVTM, CDR2 ANQGSEA. CDR3 sequence (DNA): TGCAGCGTTGAAAACCCCATTGGACTAGCGGCCTACAATGAGCAGTTCTTC. It codes for CSVENPIGLAAYNEQFF.

The J gene is TRBJ1-6, the V gene TRBV7-9; D is undetermined. V was pared by 3 bases and J by 5 bases, with 14 bases between. This CDR3 region has 16 residues. Germline CDR1 is SEHNR and CDR2 is FQNEAQ (reference sequence). CDR3 in DNA: TGTGCCAGCAGCTTCTTGAGAGGGATGAATAATTCACCCCTCCACTTT. This translates into CASSFLRGMNNSPLHF.

The chain recombines TRBV7-3 with TRBJ1-1, with D perhaps TRBD1 (5 bases). There are 17 residues in the CDR3. Germline-derived CDR1 and CDR2 are SGHTA and FQGTGA. Trimming took 1 base from V and 2 from J, leaving 17 bases between them. CDR3 region: CASSLIGTPTGNTEAFF. DNA for the CDR3: TGTGCCAGCAGCTTAATCGGGACTCCAACGGGAAACACTGAAGCTTTCTTT.

The V gene is TRBV5-1, the J gene TRBJ2-3; TRBD2 aligns across 10 bases. CDR3 length: 15 amino acids. CDR1 and CDR2 (germline): SGHRS, YFSETQ. The J segment lost 2 bases and the V segment lost 5 bases, leaving 5 bases of the junction unmatched. CDR3 in DNA: TGCGCCAGCAGGTGGCTAGCGGGGGCCACAGATACGCAGTATTTT. It codes for CASRWLAGATDTQYF.

This chain connects TRBV28 to TRBJ2-7, with 7 positions matching TRBD1. This CDR3 contains 13 residues. V shed 6 bases, J shed 2 bases, and the junction held 4 bases outside the gene matches. Looked up from germline, CDR1 is MDHEN and CDR2 is SYDVKM. CDR3: CASRGQFPYEQYF. CDR3 in DNA: TGTGCCAGCAGGGGACAGTTTCCCTACGAGCAGTACTTC.

The chain links TRBV5-4 to TRBJ1-1; TRBD1 matches 7 bases. Losses at the gene ends were 4 bases for V and 5 bases for J; bases not matched to a gene: 14. Germline lookup yields CDR1 SGHNT and CDR2 YYREEE (reference sequence). This CDR3 comprises 16 residues. The CDR3 sequence: CASSLRQGLVFTEAFF. CDR3 bases: TGTGCCAGCAGCCTACGACAGGGATTGGTATTTACTGAAGCTTTCTTT.

The rearrangement uses TRBV7-3 and TRBJ2-2; 7 positions match TRBD1. CDR3 length: 16 amino acids. CDR1 and CDR2 from the germline V gene are SGHTA and FQGTGA. Losses at the gene ends were 5 bases for V and 4 bases for J; bases not matched to a gene: 10. CDR3 DNA sequence: TGTGCCAGCAGCCTCCGTAAGGGGGCGGGCACCGGGGAGCTGTTTTTT. It specifies CASSLRKGAGTGELFF.

V and J are TRBV9 and TRBJ2-3; 9 bases are shared with TRBD2. This CDR3 comprises 15 residues. Germline V gene lookup returns CDR1 SGDLS and CDR2 YYNGEE. Trimming at V came to 0 bases and at J to 5 bases, leaving 4 bases not matched to a gene. CDR3 sequence reads: CASSVDGTSLDTQYF. For the CDR3, the DNA is TGTGCCAGCAGCGTAGATGGGACTAGCCTAGATACGCAGTATTTT.

V and J are TRBV5-1 and TRBJ2-7, with 11 nucleotides matching TRBD2. CDR3 length: 14 amino acids. Trimming cost V 4 bases and J 2 bases; bases outside gene matches: 2. The germline V gene encodes CDR1 SGHRS and CDR2 YFSETQ. DNA of the CDR3: TGCGCCAGCAGCCAGACTAGCGGGGCCTACGAGCAGTACTTC. This gives the protein CASSQTSGAYEQYF.

The chain recombines TRBV5-1 with TRBJ2-5; 10 nucleotides match TRBD2. There are 16 residues in the CDR3. Germline lookup yields CDR1 SGHRS and CDR2 YFSETQ. With 0 bases clipped from V and 5 bases from J, the junction kept 7 bases outside the gene matches. The CDR3 DNA reads as TGCGCCAGCAGCTTGGCCCTAGCGGGGGACGGTGAGACCCAGTACTTC. Its translation: CASSLALAGDGETQYF. Drawing the rest from reference TRBV5-1 and TRBJ2-5, the complete variable domain is KAGVTQTPRYLIKTRGQQVTLSCSPISGHRSVSWYQQTPGQGLQFLFEYFSETQRNKGNFPGRFSGRQFSNSRSEMNVSTLELGDSALYLCASSLALAGDGETQYFGPGTRLLVL.

The V and J genes are TRBV6-5 and TRBJ1-5; 7 bases align to TRBD1. The CDR3 length is 15 residues. Trimming took 5 bases from V and 5 from J; bases not matched to a gene: 9. The germline CDR1 and CDR2 sequences are MNHEY and SVGAGI. CDR3 DNA sequence: TGTGCCAGCAGTGGAGAGACAGGGCACGATCAGCCCCAGCATTTT. Translated, it gives CASSGETGHDQPQHF.

This chain connects TRBV30 to TRBJ2-5, with a possible D match to TRBD2 (5 bases). The CDR3 covers 13 residues. V was cut by 2 bases and J by 3 bases, with 10 bases left in between. Germline V gene sequence: CDR1 GTSNPN, CDR2 SVGIG (reference sequence). CDR3 in amino acids: CAWSWPGKETQYF. The CDR3 DNA reads TGTGCCTGGAGTTGGCCGGGAAAAGAGACCCAGTACTTC. Filled out from reference TRBV30 and TRBJ2-5, the complete variable domain reads SQTIHQWPATLVQPVGSPLSLECTVEGTSNPNLYWYRQAAGRGLQLLFYSVGIGQISSEVPQNLSASRPQDRQFILSSKKLLLSDSGFYLCAWSWPGKETQYFGPGTRLLVL.

The rearrangement uses TRBV7-9 and TRBJ2-2, with D possibly being TRBD1 (6 bases). CDR3 size: 16 residues. The V gene's germline CDR1 is SEHNR and CDR2 FQNEAQ (reference sequence). The ends were cut back, 1 base at V and 3 bases at J, with 12 bases in the middle. CDR3 protein: CASSLEGRGDTGELFF. The CDR3 DNA follows: TGTGCCAGCAGCTTAGAGGGCAGGGGCGACACCGGGGAGCTGTTTTTT. The complete variable domain, with remaining parts taken from reference TRBV7-9 and TRBJ2-2, reads DTGVSQNPRHKITKRGQNVTFRCDPISEHNRLYWYRQTLGQGPEFLTYFQNEAQLEKSRLLSDRFSAERPKGSFSTLEIQRTEQGDSAMYLCASSLEGRGDTGELFFGEGSRLTVL.

The J gene is TRBJ1-1, the V gene TRBV10-2; D gene unclear. Germline V CDR1 and CDR2: WSHSY, SAAADI. The CDR3 totals 13 residues. V dropped 5 bases and J dropped 3 bases, with 10 bases sitting between them. In DNA form, the CDR3 reads TGCGCCAGCAGTTTGAGGGAAGACACTGAAGCTTTCTTT. This translates into CASSLREDTEAFF.

This rearrangement joins TRBV10-3 to TRBJ2-5; 11 bases map to TRBD1. The CDR3 runs to 16 residues. CDR1 is ENHRY, CDR2 SYGVKD, per germline. With 6 bases clipped from V and 2 bases from J, the junction kept 8 bases outside the gene matches. CDR3 sequence (DNA): TGTGCCATCAGCCCCTACGGGACAGGGGGTCAAGAGACCCAGTACTTC. This sequence encodes CAISPYGTGGQETQYF.

The chain recombines TRBV5-6 with TRBJ2-1; 8 nucleotides align to TRBD2. The trim removed 1 base at V and 7 bases at J, leaving 7 bases unmatched. The CDR3 is 15 amino acids. Germline loops: CDR1 SGHDT, CDR2 YYEEEE. The CDR3 DNA reads TGTGCCAGCAGCTTGCGGGGGGGGCCGAGGAATGAGCAGTTCTTC. Translation: CASSLRGGPRNEQFF.

The chain links TRBV27 to TRBJ2-7; D perhaps matches TRBD1 (5 bases). Trimming pared 4 bases from V and 2 bases from J, leaving 21 bases between. Germline CDR1 is MNHEY and CDR2 is SMNVEV (reference sequence). This CDR3 spans 17 amino acids. The CDR3 region is CASSSLTDKRPAYEQYF. For the CDR3, the DNA is TGTGCCAGCAGTTCACTAACGGACAAACGGCCAGCCTACGAGCAGTACTTC.

V gene TRBV6-1 combines with J gene TRBJ1-2, with D tentatively TRBD1 (5 bases). The V gene lost 3 bases and the J gene lost 1 base, with 9 bases spanning the gap. Germline values: CDR1 MNHNS, CDR2 SASEGT. This CDR3 region has 14 residues. CDR3 coding DNA: TGTGCCAGCAGTGACAGGGAATTTAACTATGGCTACACCTTC. Amino acid sequence: CASSDREFNYGYTF.

The rearrangement links TRBV9 to TRBJ2-5; 10 bases line up with TRBD1. V dropped 3 bases and J dropped 3; count of bases not matched to a gene: 11. Germline V lookup: CDR1 SGDLS, CDR2 YYNGEE. The length of the CDR3 is 17 residues. The CDR3 DNA sequence: TGTGCCAGCAGCGCGGGACAGGGGATACGGGGGGAAGAGACCCAGTACTTC. Protein product: CASSAGQGIRGEETQYF.

The chain couples TRBV28 to TRBJ2-2; tentative D call: TRBD1 (6 bases). The CDR3 totals 16 residues. Looked up from germline, CDR1 is MDHEN and CDR2 is SYDVKM. V dropped 2 bases and J dropped 0 bases, with 10 bases sitting between them. The CDR3, as DNA: TGTGCCAGCAGTTTACCCGCAGGGGCGAACACCGGGGAGCTGTTTTTT. Translated, it gives CASSLPAGANTGELFF.

The chain has TRBV28 and TRBJ1-1, with D possibly TRBD1 on 6 matching bases. CDR1 and CDR2 from the germline V gene are MDHEN and SYDVKM. Trimming removed 2 bases from V and 3 bases from J, with 13 bases in between. The CDR3 sequence is 15 residues long. The CDR3 bases are TGTGCCAGCAGTTTAGGGGGCAGGGCGTACACTGAAGCTTTCTTT. This encodes CASSLGGRAYTEAFF.